This T cell receptor (beta chain) is from a study of blood T cell repertoires in COVID-19. Repertoires were generated with immunoSEQ multiplex PCR, while TCRdb's copy carries only in-frame clones and drops some. Of about 140,000 clones listed, about 75% are singletons. This CDR3 is 13 amino acids long. V lost 3 bases to trimming and J lost 5 bases, with 9 bases between them. Looked up from germline, CDR1 is WNHNN and CDR2 is SYGVQD (reference sequence). This receptor was taken from a woman in her 50s who had recovered from COVID-19. The rearrangement joins TRBV10-1 to TRBJ2-3; D is ambiguous. Sequenced input: PBMCs or T cells enriched from blood (not recorded which). The chain's CDR3 is CASSDDSLDTQYF. The CDR3 bases are TGCGCCAGCAGTGATGACTCTTTAGATACGCAGTATTTT.